What follows are 4 T cell receptor beta chains derived from one specimen sequenced in a study of T-cell reconstitution after alpha-beta-depleted transplantation in children. During its preparation, the TCRbeta library received unique molecular identifiers. TCRdb reprocessed the PCR reads with MiXCR, giving one entry per CDR3 protein. Of hundreds of thousands of distinct CDR3 sequences in the sample, about 12% are singletons; the top ten hold about 0.77%. This sample comprised PBMCs, obtained before TCRalphabeta/CD19-depleted stem cell transplant. These receptors were taken from a girl aged 2 to 9 with congenital amegakaryocytic thrombocytopenia, due to receive a stem cell transplant.

The chain combines TRBV5-1 with TRBJ2-7; TRBD2 matches 9 bases. The CDR3 length is 13 residues. After removal of 6 bases from V and 7 bases from J, the junction contained 8 bases not matched to a gene. CDR1 and CDR2 from the germline V gene are SGHRS and YFSETQ. The CDR3 DNA reads as TGCGCCAGCAAGGTTAGCGGGAGCCCTGAGCAGTACTTC. Translation: CASKVSGSPEQYF.

This clonotype was recorded many times. This chain connects TRBV12-3 or TRBV12-4 to TRBJ1-1; D remains unclear. This CDR3 is built from 15 residues. The V end was cut by 2 bases, the J end by 4 bases, with 14 bases between. CDR3 sequence (DNA): TGTGCCAGCAGTTTACCGTCGCCCGGGCCCACTGAAGCTTTCTTT. Translating gives CASSLPSPGPTEAFF.

This clonotype was detected ten times or more. V usage is TRBV12-3 or TRBV12-4 and J usage is TRBJ2-5; D ambiguous. Trimming removed 4 bases at V and 5 bases at J, with 11 bases between. CDR3 length equals 13 residues. The CDR3 sequence: CASSSPLLETQYF. The CDR3 region has the DNA TGTGCCAGCAGTTCCCCCTTATTGGAGACCCAGTACTTC.

Written as DNA, the CDR3 is TGCAGTGCTAGAGAGGTAGCGGGAGGCCAAGAGACCCAGTACTTC. Protein product: CSAREVAGGQETQYF. The V call is TRBV20-1, the J call TRBJ2-5; the match to TRBD2 covers 10 bases. CDR3 length: 15 amino acids. Trimming took 0 bases from V and 1 from J; bases not matched to a gene: 2. Germline lookup yields CDR1 DFQATT and CDR2 SNEGSKA (reference sequence).